This entry lists 9 T cell receptor beta chains sequenced from one sample in a study of control samples from healthy donors and cancer patients. The data were produced by immunoSEQ multiplex PCR, yet TCRdb's version contains in-frame clones alone and is incomplete. The sample shows 130,000 to 150,000 clones, just under 95% of them seen only once. What was sequenced was PBMCs. The receptors were sampled from a man in his 60s with colorectal cancer.

V gene TRBV2 combines with J gene TRBJ1-3; D gene unclear. CDR1 is SNHLY, CDR2 FYNNEI, per germline. The germline V and J ends were trimmed by 3 bases and 4 bases, with 16 bases remaining between them. The CDR3 covers 16 residues. DNA of the CDR3: TGTGCCAGCAGTGAGGGGTGGGTGCTGGGCGGAAACACCATATATTTT. Amino acid sequence: CASSEGWVLGGNTIYF.

The chain has TRBV7-2 and TRBJ1-1; TRBD1 matches at 11 bases. The CDR3 totals 16 residues. Germline assignment: CDR1 SGHTA and CDR2 FQGNSA. Germline trimming cut 5 bases from V and 0 bases from J; bases unmatched to any gene: 5. The CDR3 sequence: CASSPGQGALNTEAFF. The DNA for the CDR3 is TGTGCCAGCAGCCCCGGACAGGGGGCCTTGAACACTGAAGCTTTCTTT.

The chain recombines TRBV18 with TRBJ1-3; 9 bases fit TRBD1. There are 17 residues in the CDR3. Trimming at V came to 2 bases and at J to 1 base, leaving 6 bases not matched to a gene. CDR1 and CDR2 (germline): KGHSH, LQKENI. CDR3 in DNA: TGTGCCAGCTCACCAGTAGGACAGGGGACTTCTGGAAACACCATATATTTT. As protein: CASSPVGQGTSGNTIYF.

The chain couples TRBV5-1 to TRBJ2-2; D is uncertain. V shed 0 bases and J shed 1 base, with 7 bases lying between them. CDR3 length: 15 amino acids. The V gene's germline CDR1 is SGHRS and CDR2 YFSETQ. The CDR3 bases are TGCGCCAGCAGCTTGGGTGCGCAGAACACCGGGGAGCTGTTTTTT. Its translation is CASSLGAQNTGELFF.

The V and J genes are TRBV19 and TRBJ2-1, with D perhaps matching TRBD1 (6 bases). V was shortened by 4 bases and J by 9 bases, with 19 bases between the two germline ends. Per the germline V gene, CDR1 is LNHDA and CDR2 is SQIVND (reference sequence). The CDR3 spans 15 residues. CDR3 in amino acids: CASSTLPVQGAEQFF. The CDR3 nucleotides are TGTGCCAGTAGTACCCTACCCGTACAGGGTGCTGAGCAGTTCTTC.

The CDR3 DNA reads TGTGCCACCAGTGATCGGACTAGCGGGAATGAGCAGTTCTTC. Translation gives CATSDRTSGNEQFF. The V gene is TRBV24-1, the J gene TRBJ2-1; 11 nucleotides align to TRBD2. The CDR3 totals 14 residues. V lost 3 bases to trimming and J lost 7 bases; unmatched junction nucleotides: 1. Germline CDR1 reads KGHDR; CDR2 reads SFDVKD.

The chain links TRBV19 to TRBJ2-6, with D hard to call. The CDR3 loop spans 14 amino acids. The germline V gene encodes CDR1 LNHDA and CDR2 SQIVND (reference sequence). Trimming stripped 8 bases from V and 0 bases from J, with 8 bases between. Written as DNA, the CDR3 is TGTGCCAGTTCCTGGAGCTCTGGGGCCAACGTCCTGACTTTC. Its translation: CASSWSSGANVLTF.

The chain links TRBV2 to TRBJ1-2, with a weak D call TRBD1 (6 bases). This CDR3 has 12 amino acids. Germline V CDR1 and CDR2: SNHLY, FYNNEI. The V end lost 6 bases, the J end lost 4 bases, and 9 bases lay between the germline ends. The CDR3 here is CASRQGGYGYTF. The DNA for the CDR3 is TGTGCCAGCAGACAGGGTGGCTATGGCTACACCTTC.

The chain has TRBV7-9 and TRBJ2-5; 7 bases line up with TRBD1. Germline V gene data show CDR1 as SEHNR and CDR2 as FQNEAQ (reference sequence). V was clipped by 6 bases and J by 7 bases; unmatched bases: 8. The CDR3 extends over 13 amino acids. The DNA for the CDR3 is TGTGCCAGCAGACCCGGACAGGCCGGGACCCAGTACTTC. It encodes CASRPGQAGTQYF. The complete variable domain, with remaining parts taken from reference TRBV7-9 and TRBJ2-5, reads DTGVSQNPRHKITKRGQNVTFRCDPISEHNRLYWYRQTLGQGPEFLTYFQNEAQLEKSRLLSDRFSAERPKGSFSTLEIQRTEQGDSAMYLCASRPGQAGTQYFGPGTRLLVL.